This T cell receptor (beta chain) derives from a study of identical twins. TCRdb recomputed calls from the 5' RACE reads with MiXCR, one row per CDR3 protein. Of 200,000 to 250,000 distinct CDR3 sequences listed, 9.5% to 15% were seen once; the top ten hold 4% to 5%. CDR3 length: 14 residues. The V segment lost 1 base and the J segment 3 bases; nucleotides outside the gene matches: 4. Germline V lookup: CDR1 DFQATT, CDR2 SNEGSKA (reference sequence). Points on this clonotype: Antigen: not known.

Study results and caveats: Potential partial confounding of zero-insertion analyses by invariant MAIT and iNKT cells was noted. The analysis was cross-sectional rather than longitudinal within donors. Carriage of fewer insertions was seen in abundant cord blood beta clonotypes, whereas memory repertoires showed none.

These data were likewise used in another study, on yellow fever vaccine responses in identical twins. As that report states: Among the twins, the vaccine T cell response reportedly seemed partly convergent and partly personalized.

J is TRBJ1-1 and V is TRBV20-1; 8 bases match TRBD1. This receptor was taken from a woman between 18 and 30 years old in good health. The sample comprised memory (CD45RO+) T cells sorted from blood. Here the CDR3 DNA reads TGCAGTGCTAGAGCAGGGGGCATTTACACTGAAGCTTTCTTT. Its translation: CSARAGGIYTEAFF.